These 23 T cell receptor beta chains were sequenced from one sample in a study of shared clonotypes between healthy human individuals. Profiling relied on immunoSEQ multiplex PCR, and the TCRdb table lists in-frame clones only, not all of them. The sample has about 490,000 clones; around 78% are singletons. Source material: PBMCs. The receptors come from a woman between 40 and 50 years old in good health. Some clones in this sample may be carry-over from other donors' samples.

This clone came up a few times. V is TRBV29-1 and J is TRBJ1-2; possible D gene TRBD1, 5 bases. The CDR3 loop spans 13 amino acids. Trimming removed 3 bases at V and 2 bases at J, with 10 bases between. The V gene's germline CDR1 is SQVTM and CDR2 ANQGSEA. CDR3 amino acids: CSVEGRDNYGYTF. The CDR3 DNA is TGCAGCGTTGAGGGCAGGGACAACTATGGCTACACCTTC.

The genes are TRBV9 and TRBJ2-5; 11 nucleotides agree with TRBD2. From germline, CDR1 is SGDLS and CDR2 YYNGEE. The ends lost 4 bases at V and 1 base at J; junction bases unmatched: 6. The CDR3 is made up of 16 amino acids. DNA for the CDR3: TGTGCCAGCAGCCAGACCGGGACTAGCGGCCAAGAGACCCAGTACTTC. Its translation: CASSQTGTSGQETQYF.

This sequence joins TRBV5-5 and TRBJ2-7; D not certain. Per the germline V gene, CDR1 is SGHKS and CDR2 is YYEKEE (reference sequence). This CDR3 has 11 amino acids. V lost 1 base and J lost 5, with 4 bases in between. CDR3: CASSLIHEQYF. Here the CDR3 DNA reads TGTGCCAGCAGCTTGATCCACGAGCAGTACTTC.

This chain uses TRBV9 with TRBJ2-6; possibly TRBD2 for D (6 bases). The CDR3 covers 17 residues. Germline lookup yields CDR1 SGDLS and CDR2 YYNGEE. V was shortened by 0 bases and J by 3 bases, with 13 bases between the two germline ends. CDR3 in DNA: TGTGCCAGCAGCGTAGTGGTCGGAGGGAGTGGGGCCAACGTCCTGACTTTC. This translates into CASSVVVGGSGANVLTF.

The chain links TRBV5-1 to TRBJ1-4, with D uncertain. The germline gives CDR1 SGHRS, CDR2 YFSETQ. The V gene lost 4 bases and the J gene lost 5 bases, with 9 bases spanning the gap. This CDR3 spans 13 amino acids. CDR3 bases: TGCGCCAGCAGCACCGGGAACAATGAAAAACTGTTTTTT. Amino acid sequence: CASSTGNNEKLFF. The whole variable domain, remainder taken from reference TRBV5-1 and TRBJ1-4, is KAGVTQTPRYLIKTRGQQVTLSCSPISGHRSVSWYQQTPGQGLQFLFEYFSETQRNKGNFPGRFSGRQFSNSRSEMNVSTLELGDSALYLCASSTGNNEKLFFGSGTQLSVL.

The V gene is TRBV6-1, the J gene TRBJ2-7; 10 bases match TRBD1. V was clipped by 6 bases and J by 6 bases; unmatched bases: 8. The CDR3 spans 14 residues. Germline V gene lookup returns CDR1 MNHNS and CDR2 SASEGT. The CDR3 nucleotides read TGTGCCAGCAGGAGGGACAGGGGTAACTCCGAGCAGTACTTC. It codes for CASRRDRGNSEQYF.

Remarks on this clone: A much larger clonotype is one base distant, so this may be a read error. V and J are TRBV29-1 and TRBJ2-7, with 7 nucleotides matching TRBD1. The CDR3 sequence is 13 residues long. Germline V CDR1 and CDR2: SQVTM, ANQGSEA. Trimming took 1 base from V and 5 from J; bases not matched to a gene: 5. The CDR3 coding sequence is TGCAGCGTTGAAGTGATAGGGGGCGACGAGCAGTACTTC. Translated, it gives CSVEVIGGDEQYF.

This chain links TRBV9 with TRBJ2-3; D is ambiguous. This CDR3 spans 15 amino acids. The germline V and J ends were trimmed by 0 bases and 1 base, with 9 bases remaining between them. The germline gives CDR1 SGDLS, CDR2 YYNGEE. CDR3 sequence reads: CASSVGSLGTDTQYF. The CDR3 region has the DNA TGTGCCAGCAGCGTAGGCTCCCTCGGCACAGATACGCAGTATTTT.

The chain recombines TRBV7-2 with TRBJ1-5; D not resolved. Germline V CDR1 and CDR2: SGHTA, FQGNSA. Trimming took 5 bases from V and 4 from J, leaving 18 bases between them. The CDR3 is 16 residues long. This CDR3 reads CASSLRSGFENQPQHF. As DNA, the CDR3 is TGTGCCAGCAGCCTCCGGTCGGGGTTTGAGAATCAGCCCCAGCATTTT.

The rearrangement uses TRBV30 and TRBJ1-2; D is possibly TRBD1 (5 bases). In germline, CDR1 is GTSNPN, CDR2 SVGIG (reference sequence). Trimming stripped 3 bases from V and 4 bases from J, with 9 bases between. CDR3 length: 12 amino acids. CDR3 amino acids: CAWSGHSYGYTF. The CDR3 nucleotides read TGTGCCTGGAGCGGACACTCCTATGGCTACACCTTC.

J is TRBJ2-3 and V is TRBV11-2; D unclear. The germline gives CDR1 SGHAT, CDR2 FQNNGV. This CDR3 is built from 11 residues. V lost 6 bases, J lost 4 bases, and 5 bases lay in between. The CDR3: CASRKADTQYF. CDR3 DNA sequence: TGTGCCAGCAGGAAAGCAGATACGCAGTATTTT.

This rearrangement joins TRBV25-1 to TRBJ1-3; weak D call: TRBD1 (5 bases). The CDR3 is made up of 15 amino acids. Looked up from germline, CDR1 is MGHDK and CDR2 is SYGVNS. The V and J ends lost 3 bases and 4 bases respectively, with 13 bases between them. The CDR3: CASSDPGPRGNTIYF. CDR3 DNA: TGTGCCAGCAGTGATCCGGGACCGCGAGGAAACACCATATATTTT. Based on the CDR3 plus reference TRBV25-1 and TRBJ1-3, the full variable domain is EADIYQTPRYLVIGTGKKITLECSQTMGHDKMYWYQQDPGMELHLIHYSYGVNSTEKGDLSSESTVSRIRTEHFPLTLESARPSHTSQYLCASSDPGPRGNTIYFGEGSWLTVV.

As to this clone: This sequence may be a read error, since a much larger clone differs from it by one base. The CDR3 loop reads CASSADSYEQYF. For the CDR3, the DNA is TGTGCCAGCAGCGCCGACAGTTACGAGCAGTACTTC. This chain uses TRBV9 with TRBJ2-7; D might be TRBD1 (5 bases). Between the trimmed V and J ends, which lost 3 bases and 4 bases, there was a span of 8 bases. This CDR3 comprises 12 residues. The germline CDR1 and CDR2 sequences are SGDLS and YYNGEE.

This clone was observed once. The chain has TRBV5-1 and TRBJ2-5; 11 positions match TRBD2. This CDR3 region has 16 residues. The V segment lost 2 bases and the J segment 3 bases; nucleotides outside the gene matches: 6. Germline CDR1 reads SGHRS; CDR2 reads YFSETQ. The CDR3 here is CASSFGLLAGEETQYF. The CDR3 DNA sequence: TGCGCCAGCAGCTTCGGGCTACTAGCGGGAGAAGAGACCCAGTACTTC.

This clone has just one count. The gene calls are TRBV6-1 and TRBJ1-5, with D hard to call. Germline CDR1 and CDR2: MNHNS and SASEGT. V gave up 2 bases and J gave up 2 bases, with 4 bases separating them. The length of the CDR3 is 13 residues. The CDR3 reads CASSEICNQPQHF. Written as DNA, the CDR3 is TGTGCCAGCAGTGAAATTTGCAATCAGCCCCAGCATTTT.

The genes are TRBV30 and TRBJ2-2, with unresolved D. With 2 bases removed from V and 3 bases from J, the gap between germline ends came to 13 bases. CDR1 is GTSNPN and CDR2 is SVGIG in the germline V gene (reference sequence). CDR3 length: 15 amino acids. CDR3 sequence: CAWSPVGIYTGELFF. The CDR3 bases are TGTGCCTGGAGTCCTGTGGGCATATACACCGGGGAGCTGTTTTTT.

The V gene is TRBV7-4, the J gene TRBJ2-5; 10 positions match TRBD2. With V trimmed by 6 bases and J by 1 base, 5 bases remained unmatched. Looked up from germline, CDR1 is SGHVT and CDR2 is SQSDAQ. CDR3 length: 15 residues. CDR3 nucleotide sequence: TGTGCCAGCAGACAGGGACTAGCGATCCAAGAGACCCAGTACTTC. Amino acid sequence: CASRQGLAIQETQYF.

The chain carries TRBV13 and TRBJ2-7; D remains ambiguous. V lost 6 bases and J 0 bases, leaving 12 bases between the germline ends. CDR3 length: 14 amino acids. Germline V gene lookup returns CDR1 PRHDT and CDR2 FYEKMQ (reference sequence). This CDR3 reads CASRSGVSSYEQYF. The CDR3 coding sequence is TGTGCCAGCAGATCAGGCGTTAGCTCCTACGAGCAGTACTTC.

The V gene is TRBV14, the J gene TRBJ2-3; the match to TRBD2 covers 7 bases. The CDR3 runs to 16 residues. V trimming: 2 bases; J trimming: 6 bases; junction bases outside the gene matches: 11. Germline V lookup: CDR1 SGHDN, CDR2 FVKESK. The CDR3 is CASSQMRGSRPDTQYF. CDR3 nucleotide sequence: TGTGCCAGCAGCCAAATGCGCGGGAGTCGCCCGGATACGCAGTATTTT.

With regard to this clone: This is likely a read error, given that the CDR3 carries no conserved phenylalanine or tryptophan at its end. The limits of the CDR3 on the DNA are not certain, so only TCRdb's listed CDR3 is given. CDR3 sequence reads: CSVPKGGP. The chain uses TRBV29-1 and TRBJ2-3; TRBD2 is the table's D call and was not checked against the DNA. CDR1 and CDR2 from the germline V gene are SQVTM and ANQGSEA. The CDR3 is 8 residues long, counting both termini.

This clone has only a few counts. The V call is TRBV5-6, the J call TRBJ1-1; no definite D call. The CDR3 is 14 amino acids. CDR1 SGHDT and CDR2 YYEEEE come from the germline V gene. Trimming removed 6 bases from V and 4 bases from J, with 16 bases in between. The CDR3 protein is CASNLRGWATEAFF. In nucleotides, the CDR3 is TGTGCCAGCAATCTCCGCGGGTGGGCCACTGAAGCTTTCTTT.

The rearrangement uses TRBV27 and TRBJ1-3; 7 positions match TRBD1. With 0 bases clipped from V and 3 bases from J, the junction kept 17 bases outside the gene matches. This CDR3 contains 20 residues. Germline CDR1 is MNHEY and CDR2 is SMNVEV (reference sequence). The CDR3 sequence is CASSLSPSIDRALLGNTIYF. CDR3 coding DNA: TGTGCCAGCAGTTTATCCCCTAGCATAGACAGGGCCTTGCTTGGAAACACCATATATTTT.

This clone occurred a few times. The chain carries TRBV30 and TRBJ1-2; D gene ambiguous. V lost 1 base and J lost 0, with 15 bases in between. The CDR3 has 16 amino acids. Germline values: CDR1 GTSNPN, CDR2 SVGIG (reference sequence). CDR3 loop: CAWSGTSHTPNYGYTF. The CDR3 DNA follows: TGTGCCTGGAGTGGGACCTCACACACCCCTAACTATGGCTACACCTTC.